A selection of T cell receptor beta chains follows, all from one sample in a study of blood T cell repertoires in COVID-19. The assay was immunoSEQ multiplex PCR, and TCRdb's table has in-frame clones only and misses some. Found here are 190,000 or so clones, around 88% of them singletons; the top ten hold roughly 4%. The sample comprised PBMCs or T cells enriched from blood (not recorded which). The origin of the receptors is a woman younger than 45 who had been exposed to COVID-19. The conserved cysteine and the conserved F or W are not part of the CDR3 here.

V gene	J gene	CDR3 protein
TRBV4-1	TRBJ2-7	ASSRELAGTHEQY
TRBV4-2	TRBJ1-2	ASSQEPDRGYGYT
TRBV6-1	TRBJ2-7	ASSEIPGQGKHEQY
TRBV7-9	TRBJ2-7	ASSPPGGQGKYEQY
TRBV28	TRBJ1-5	ASSLGYQPQH
TRBV16	TRBJ2-7	ASSQSNDSPYEQY
TRBV7-2	TRBJ1-6	ASFRRGRGNSPLH
TRBV7-8	TRBJ2-3	ASSPLGDTQY
TRBV10-1	TRBJ2-1	ASSAILAGQGEQF
TRBV2	TRBJ1-2	ASSPERGGAGRNYGYT
TRBV19	TRBJ2-7	ASSPTSGSSSYEQY
TRBV19	TRBJ1-2	ASSMDRGRLGYT
TRBV5-4	TRBJ2-7	ASSSAGLSSYEQY
TRBV2	TRBJ1-1	ASSERDSVMNTEAF
TRBV18	TRBJ1-4	ASSPTGFNEKLF
TRBV7-2	TRBJ2-3	ASSFGLVTQY
TRBV3-1/TRBV3-2	TRBJ1-2	ASSRGPGDSYGYT
TRBV2	TRBJ2-3	ARGLAEDTQY
TRBV28	TRBJ1-3	ASSSGGDLISPDGNTIY
TRBV10-2	TRBJ2-6	ASSETGDSFGANVLT
TRBV6-6	TRBJ1-3	ASSPRTGSSGNTIY
TRBV9	TRBJ1-2	ASSVVSAAGGYT
TRBV10-3	TRBJ1-2	AISDHRGYGYT
TRBV19	TRBJ1-5	ASKGQHNQPQH
TRBV7-9	TRBJ2-7	ASSLAVRVPYEQY
TRBV6-5	TRBJ2-7	ASSYSGESYEQY
TRBV6-1	TRBJ1-1	ASSERVPGHTEAF
TRBV2	TRBJ2-6	ASSEGTGASGANVLA
TRBV19	TRBJ2-3	ASSTGTSGGLTDTQY
TRBV18	TRBJ1-6	ASSPNARLGTNNSPLH
TRBV11-3	TRBJ1-2	ASSLGGGTGYT